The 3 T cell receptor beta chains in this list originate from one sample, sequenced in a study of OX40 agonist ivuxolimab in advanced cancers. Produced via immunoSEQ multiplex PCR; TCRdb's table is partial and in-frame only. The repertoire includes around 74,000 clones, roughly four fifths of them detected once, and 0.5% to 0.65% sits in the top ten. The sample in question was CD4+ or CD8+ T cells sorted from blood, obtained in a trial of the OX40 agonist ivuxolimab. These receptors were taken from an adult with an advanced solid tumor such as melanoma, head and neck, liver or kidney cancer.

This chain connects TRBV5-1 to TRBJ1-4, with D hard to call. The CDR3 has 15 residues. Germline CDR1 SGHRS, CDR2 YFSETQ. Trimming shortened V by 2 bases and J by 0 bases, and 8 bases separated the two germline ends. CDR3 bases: TGCGCCAGCAGCTTTTCAGGAGCAACTAATGAAAAACTGTTTTTT. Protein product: CASSFSGATNEKLFF.

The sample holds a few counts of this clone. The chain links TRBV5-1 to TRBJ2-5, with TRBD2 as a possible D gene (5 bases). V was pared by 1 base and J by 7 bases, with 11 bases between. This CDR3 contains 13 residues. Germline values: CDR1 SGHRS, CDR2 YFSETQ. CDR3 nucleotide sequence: TGCGCCAGCAGCTTGTCCGGGGATAGGACCCAGTACTTC. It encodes CASSLSGDRTQYF.

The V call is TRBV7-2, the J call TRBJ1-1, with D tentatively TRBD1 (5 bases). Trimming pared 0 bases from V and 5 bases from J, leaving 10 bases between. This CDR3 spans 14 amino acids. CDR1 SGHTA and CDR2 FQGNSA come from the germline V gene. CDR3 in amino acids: CASSLAQGGTEAFF. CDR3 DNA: TGTGCCAGCAGCTTAGCCCAGGGCGGAACTGAAGCTTTCTTT. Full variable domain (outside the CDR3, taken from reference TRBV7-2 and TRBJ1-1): GAGVSQSPSNKVTEKGKDVELRCDPISGHTALYWYRQSLGQGLEFLIYFQGNSAPDKSGLPSDRFSAERTGGSVSTLTIQRTQQEDSAVYLCASSLAQGGTEAFFGQGTRLTVV.